This record concerns one T cell receptor (beta chain) sequence. Its antigen is undetermined. The CDR3 runs to 16 residues. Germline values: CDR1 SGDLS, CDR2 YYNGEE. The V gene end was trimmed by 4 bases and the J gene end by 6 bases; junction bases not matched to a gene: 11. The data stem from a study of cytomegalovirus exposure and HLA in healthy donors. General study findings and limits: Presence/absence analyses assumed roughly uniform sequencing depth across donors. Immune exposure information available was restricted to CMV serostatus.

60 Vbeta and 13 Jbeta primers were used in PCR. Authors' methods: An analysis that came later counted 70 million to 100 million unique TCR beta chains, approximately 10 million shared. This table comes from immunoSEQ multiplex PCR, and its TCRdb copy is limited to in-frame clones, with some not included. V and J calls and clone size are those listed in that table; D and trimming were worked out from the DNA. Here the sample spans about 130,000 clones, about 80% being singletons. The rearrangement links TRBV9 to TRBJ2-1, with TRBD2 identical over 9 bases. The sequenced sample was PBMCs. The origin of this receptor is a man in his forties or fifties in good health and CMV-seronegative. CDR3 in amino acids: CASSTRLAVSSNEQFF. DNA of the CDR3: TGTGCCAGCAGCACGCGACTAGCGGTAAGCAGCAATGAGCAGTTCTTC.